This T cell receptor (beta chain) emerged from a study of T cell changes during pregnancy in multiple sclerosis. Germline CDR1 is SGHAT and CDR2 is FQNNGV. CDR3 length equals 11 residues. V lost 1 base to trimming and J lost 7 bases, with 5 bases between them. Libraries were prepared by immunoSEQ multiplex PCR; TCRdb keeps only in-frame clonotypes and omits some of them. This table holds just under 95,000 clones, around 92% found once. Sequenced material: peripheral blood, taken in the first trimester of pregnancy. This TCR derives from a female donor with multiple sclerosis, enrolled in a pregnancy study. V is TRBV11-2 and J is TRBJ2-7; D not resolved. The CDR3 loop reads CASSLVQEQYF. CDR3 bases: TGTGCCAGCAGCTTAGTGCAGGAGCAGTACTTC.